The 29 T cell receptor beta chains listed next were all sequenced from one sample in a study of blood T cell repertoires in COVID-19 (dated by TCRdb to the early 2020s). Libraries came from the immunoSEQ multiplex PCR assay. Entries here come from immuneACCESS through TCRdb and include only in-frame sequences with V and J called. Some clones fail to appear in such tables; in the studies checked, an unresolved V gene covers under half of the shortfall, and the cause of the remainder is unknown. Across this sample there are under 450,000 clones, with 81% seen only once. The ten top clones hold 1.1% of the sample. Specimen: peripheral blood. The receptors derive from a human donor with acute or convalescent COVID-19. The donor label of this sample is uncertain.

This clone occurred a few times. The V gene is TRBV7-9, the J gene TRBJ1-2; a possible D gene is TRBD1 (5 bases). Trimming took 1 base from V and 4 from J, leaving 13 bases between them. Looked up from germline, CDR1 is SEHNR and CDR2 is FQNEAQ (reference sequence). The CDR3 loop spans 15 amino acids. The CDR3 bases are TGTGCCAGCAGCTTAGGGGGCAAATACAGCTATGGCTACACCTTC. Protein product: CASSLGGKYSYGYTF.

This CDR3 reads CASSSQGINEKLFF. DNA of the CDR3: TGTGCCAGCTCATCACAGGGGATTAATGAAAAACTGTTTTTT. The chain joins TRBV18 to TRBJ1-4, with TRBD1 identical over 7 bases. V dropped 5 bases and J dropped 4; count of bases not matched to a gene: 4. CDR1 is KGHSH, CDR2 LQKENI, per germline. This CDR3 is 14 amino acids long. Full variable domain (missing parts from reference TRBV18 and TRBJ1-4): NAGVMQNPRHLVRRRGQEARLRCSPMKGHSHVYWYRQLPEEGLKFMVYLQKENIIDESGMPKERFSAEFPKEGPSILRIQQVVRGDSAAYFCASSSQGINEKLFFGSGTQLSVL.

The chain combines TRBV19 with TRBJ2-3, with 7 nucleotides matching TRBD2. CDR1 is LNHDA and CDR2 is SQIVND in the germline V gene (reference sequence). This CDR3 is 14 amino acids long. V dropped 3 bases and J dropped 6; count of bases not matched to a gene: 6. The CDR3 here is CASSMVGGLDTQYF. In DNA form, the CDR3 reads TGTGCCAGTAGTATGGTGGGGGGGTTGGATACGCAGTATTTT.

This chain uses TRBV12-3 or TRBV12-4 with TRBJ2-1, with TRBD1 matching over 8 bases. Trimming at V came to 5 bases and at J to 12 bases, leaving 3 bases not matched to a gene. The CDR3 totals 11 residues. CDR3 sequence reads: CASSPGTGQFF. The CDR3 coding sequence is TGTGCCAGCAGTCCGGGGACAGGGCAGTTCTTC.

The chain employs TRBV29-1 and TRBJ1-2; the match to TRBD1 covers 8 bases. Germline V gives CDR1 SQVTM, CDR2 ANQGSEA. The CDR3 totals 12 residues. The J segment lost 5 bases and the V segment lost 6 bases, leaving 5 bases of the junction unmatched. CDR3 sequence (DNA): TGCAGCGTAGGGACAGGTTTTTATGGCTACACCTTC. This gives the protein CSVGTGFYGYTF.

The chain is built from TRBV7-2 and TRBJ1-1, with 7 bases aligning to TRBD1. Per germline, CDR1 SGHTA and CDR2 FQGNSA. The CDR3 covers 13 residues. Germline trimming cut 0 bases from V and 7 bases from J; bases unmatched to any gene: 2. The CDR3 region has the DNA TGTGCCAGCAGCTTAGCCGGGACAGATGAAGCTTTCTTT. Protein: CASSLAGTDEAFF. Using reference TRBV7-2 and TRBJ1-1 for the parts outside the CDR3, the full variable domain is GAGVSQSPSNKVTEKGKDVELRCDPISGHTALYWYRQSLGQGLEFLIYFQGNSAPDKSGLPSDRFSAERTGGSVSTLTIQRTQQEDSAVYLCASSLAGTDEAFFGQGTRLTVV.

CDR3 nucleotide sequence: TGTGCCAGCAGCAGGGCCGGGGGGGCCAATTACTACGAGCAGTACTTC. It encodes CASSRAGGANYYEQYF. The V and J genes are TRBV7-2 and TRBJ2-7, with 8 bases matching TRBD2. In germline, CDR1 is SGHTA, CDR2 FQGNSA. J gave up 3 bases and V 5 bases, and 12 bases lay outside the gene matches. This CDR3 region has 16 residues.

CDR3 nucleotide sequence: TGTGCCACCAGCAGAGATCACAAGTACGAGCAGTACTTC. Translating gives CATSRDHKYEQYF. V and J are TRBV15 and TRBJ2-7, with D unresolved. CDR1 LNHNV and CDR2 YYDKDF come from the germline V gene (reference sequence). There are 13 residues in the CDR3. The V and J ends lost 0 bases and 4 bases respectively, with 7 bases between them.

This chain uses TRBV7-2 with TRBJ2-5, with 8 bases aligning to TRBD2. CDR1 is SGHTA, CDR2 FQGNSA, per germline. With V trimmed by 0 bases and J by 4 bases, 4 bases remained unmatched. The CDR3 has 15 amino acids. The CDR3 loop reads CASSLAGLAGETQYF. The CDR3 DNA reads as TGTGCCAGCAGCTTAGCTGGGCTAGCGGGAGAGACCCAGTACTTC.

J is TRBJ2-2 and V is TRBV11-2; 11 nucleotides align to TRBD2. Germline values: CDR1 SGHAT, CDR2 FQNNGV. This CDR3 is built from 16 residues. The V segment lost 1 base and the J segment 7 bases; nucleotides outside the gene matches: 5. The CDR3, as DNA: TGTGCCAGCAGCTTAGCCGTAGCGGGAGGGTTCGGGGAGCTGTTTTTT. Protein sequence: CASSLAVAGGFGELFF.

The rearrangement links TRBV15 to TRBJ2-4, with D uncertain. V lost 4 bases and J lost 9, with 10 bases in between. The CDR3 consists of 12 residues. Germline V CDR1 and CDR2: LNHNV, YYDKDF (reference sequence). The CDR3 sequence: CATSIGVGIQYF. The CDR3 DNA sequence: TGTGCCACCAGCATTGGAGTTGGCATTCAGTACTTC.

The rearrangement uses TRBV7-9 and TRBJ1-1, with D perhaps matching TRBD1 (6 bases). V gave up 4 bases and J gave up 7 bases, with 13 bases separating them. The V gene's germline CDR1 is SEHNR and CDR2 FQNEAQ (reference sequence). The CDR3 spans 13 residues. In DNA, the CDR3 is TGTGCCAGCAGCTCCTGGACAGCTTTTGAAGCTTTCTTT. It yields the protein CASSSWTAFEAFF.

This clone has just one count. CDR3 loop: CASPLNAPGNTIYF. The CDR3 nucleotides read TGCGCCAGCCCCCTAAACGCTCCGGGAAACACCATATATTTT. The chain joins TRBV5-1 to TRBJ1-3; D is unresolved. The V and J ends lost 7 bases and 4 bases respectively, with 15 bases between them. The CDR3 totals 14 residues. Per germline, CDR1 SGHRS and CDR2 YFSETQ. The entire variable domain, with the rest obtained from reference TRBV5-1 and TRBJ1-3, is as follows: KAGVTQTPRYLIKTRGQQVTLSCSPISGHRSVSWYQQTPGQGLQFLFEYFSETQRNKGNFPGRFSGRQFSNSRSEMNVSTLELGDSALYLCASPLNAPGNTIYFGEGSWLTVV.

The chain employs TRBV18 and TRBJ1-2, with D unclear. The V gene's germline CDR1 is KGHSH and CDR2 LQKENI. The CDR3 sequence is 16 residues long. Trimming left V 2 bases short and J 5 bases short, with 18 bases between. CDR3 amino acids: CASSPYKPNLQYGYTF. CDR3 in DNA: TGTGCCAGCTCACCATACAAACCCAATCTTCAGTATGGCTACACCTTC.

The rearrangement links TRBV7-9 to TRBJ2-7, with TRBD2 matching 8 bases. Looked up from germline, CDR1 is SEHNR and CDR2 is FQNEAQ (reference sequence). Trimming at V came to 4 bases and at J to 2 bases, leaving 7 bases not matched to a gene. The CDR3 consists of 15 residues. This CDR3 reads CASSYLAGGPYEQYF. The CDR3 nucleotides are TGTGCCAGCAGCTATCTCGCGGGGGGACCCTACGAGCAGTACTTC. Complete variable domain (other parts from reference TRBV7-9 and TRBJ2-7): DTGVSQNPRHKITKRGQNVTFRCDPISEHNRLYWYRQTLGQGPEFLTYFQNEAQLEKSRLLSDRFSAERPKGSFSTLEIQRTEQGDSAMYLCASSYLAGGPYEQYFGPGTRLTVT.

This chain connects TRBV3-1 (or the pseudogene TRBV3-2) to TRBJ1-1; D remains unclear. The CDR3 loop spans 14 amino acids. V was clipped by 0 bases and J by 0 bases, with 5 bases between them. Germline assignment: CDR1 LGHDT and CDR2 YNNKEL (reference sequence). CDR3 DNA sequence: TGTGCCAGCAGCCAAGAGTCGGTGAACACTGAAGCTTTCTTT. It translates to CASSQESVNTEAFF.

The CDR3 loop reads CASSPRDYSYEQYF. CDR3 in DNA: TGTGCCAGCAGCCCCCGGGACTACTCCTACGAGCAGTACTTC. The genes are TRBV7-8 and TRBJ2-7; 7 bases line up with TRBD2. The CDR3 extends over 14 amino acids. The germline CDR1 and CDR2 sequences are SGHVS and FQNEAQ. V lost 5 bases and J lost 0; bases outside the gene matches: 4.

V gene TRBV27 combines with J gene TRBJ1-1; TRBD1 is a possible D gene (5 bases). The CDR3 runs 14 residues. V lost 7 bases and J lost 1, with 13 bases in between. Germline V lookup: CDR1 MNHEY, CDR2 SMNVEV (reference sequence). The DNA for the CDR3 is TGTGCCAGCACCTCCGCAGGGAAGAACACTGAAGCTTTCTTT. This sequence encodes CASTSAGKNTEAFF.

This chain joins TRBV27 and TRBJ1-5; D perhaps matches TRBD1 (5 bases). Trimming cost V 4 bases and J 1 base, with 29 bases left between them. The CDR3 spans 21 residues. Germline CDR1 is MNHEY and CDR2 is SMNVEV (reference sequence). CDR3 loop: CASSWRGGANQDGSSNQPQHF. The CDR3 DNA is TGTGCCAGCAGTTGGCGCGGCGGGGCAAATCAAGACGGGTCCAGCAATCAGCCCCAGCATTTT.

The rearrangement uses TRBV24-1 and TRBJ2-2; TRBD2 matches at 7 bases. The CDR3 is 17 amino acids. The germline V gene encodes CDR1 KGHDR and CDR2 SFDVKD. J gave up 5 bases and V 12 bases, and 20 bases lay outside the gene matches. Written as DNA, the CDR3 is TGTGCCGCTGGGACGGCTAGCGGCGGGACGGGGACCGGGGAGCTGTTTTTT. It yields the protein CAAGTASGGTGTGELFF.

In regard to this clone: The junction and the germline gene differ at one end; a read error may be behind it. The chain combines TRBV30 with TRBJ1-2; TRBD1 might be the D (5 bases). The CDR3 covers 11 residues. CDR1 is GTSNPN, CDR2 SVGIG, per germline (reference sequence). CDR3 DNA sequence: TGTGCCTGGAATATGGGCAGGGATATACACTTC. Translating gives CAWNMGRDIHF.

This chain joins TRBV18 and TRBJ2-3, with 9 bases lining up with TRBD1. V dropped 4 bases and J dropped 0; count of bases not matched to a gene: 5. There are 16 residues in the CDR3. Germline lookup yields CDR1 KGHSH and CDR2 LQKENI. The DNA for the CDR3 is TGTGCCAGCTCACTCACAGGGGGCCGAAGCACAGATACGCAGTATTTT. Its translation is CASSLTGGRSTDTQYF.

The chain links TRBV6-1 to TRBJ1-1; 8 bases agree with TRBD1. This CDR3 spans 16 amino acids. Trimming took 3 bases from V and 8 from J; bases not matched to a gene: 14. CDR1 is MNHNS, CDR2 SASEGT, per germline. The CDR3 is CASSDAVTGASREAFF. CDR3 coding DNA: TGTGCCAGCAGTGACGCCGTGACAGGGGCCAGTCGGGAAGCTTTCTTT.

The chain links TRBV19 to TRBJ1-1, with D hard to call. Trimming stripped 6 bases from V and 7 bases from J, with 12 bases between. The CDR3 covers 12 residues. The germline V gene encodes CDR1 LNHDA and CDR2 SQIVND (reference sequence). CDR3 loop: CASRMGRREAFF. CDR3 nucleotide sequence: TGTGCCAGTAGAATGGGCAGGCGTGAAGCTTTCTTT. Full variable domain (missing parts from reference TRBV19 and TRBJ1-1): DGGITQSPKYLFRKEGQNVTLSCEQNLNHDAMYWYRQDPGQGLRLIYYSQIVNDFQKGDIAEGYSVSREKKESFPLTVTSAQKNPTAFYLCASRMGRREAFFGQGTRLTVV.

CDR3 nucleotides: TGTGCCAGCTCACCACAGGGGTCCTACGAGCAGTACTTC. Translated, it gives CASSPQGSYEQYF. The chain couples TRBV18 to TRBJ2-7; D perhaps matches TRBD1 (5 bases). The germline V and J ends were trimmed by 1 base and 1 base, with 5 bases remaining between them. Germline loops: CDR1 KGHSH, CDR2 LQKENI. The CDR3 is 13 amino acids.

The chain is built from TRBV7-9 and TRBJ2-7; a weak D match, TRBD1 (5 bases). The CDR3 spans 19 residues. The germline CDR1 and CDR2 sequences are SEHNR and FQNEAQ (reference sequence). Trimming stripped 2 bases from V and 2 bases from J, with 25 bases between. The CDR3 sequence is CASSLRGRSPAASPYEQYF. In nucleotides, the CDR3 is TGTGCCAGCAGCTTAAGGGGCAGGTCTCCGGCAGCCTCACCCTACGAGCAGTACTTC.

This clone has at least ten counts. The chain couples TRBV10-1 to TRBJ2-2, with D unclear. Germline V gene sequence: CDR1 WNHNN, CDR2 SYGVQD (reference sequence). The CDR3 is made up of 14 amino acids. Trimming removed 10 bases at V and 3 bases at J, with 15 bases between. In DNA form, the CDR3 reads TGCGCCACCTCCTCGGGTCCCTACACCGGGGAGCTGTTTTTT. Residues: CATSSGPYTGELFF.

The table lists this clone with a count of one. The CDR3 sequence is CASSQGEGQTDRGYTF. The CDR3 DNA reads TGCGCCAGCAGCCAAGGCGAGGGACAGACCGACCGCGGCTACACCTTC. This chain links TRBV4-1 with TRBJ1-2; 7 bases fit TRBD1. Per the germline V gene, CDR1 is MGHRA and CDR2 is YSYEKL. J lost 8 bases, V lost 1 base, and 13 bases had no gene match. This CDR3 contains 16 residues.

This chain links TRBV24-1 with TRBJ1-5, with D perhaps matching TRBD1 (5 bases). Trimming shortened V by 5 bases and J by 2 bases, and 12 bases separated the two germline ends. The CDR3 loop spans 15 amino acids. The germline gives CDR1 KGHDR, CDR2 SFDVKD. CDR3 amino acids: CATSVWGEGNQPQHF. CDR3 nucleotide sequence: TGTGCCACCAGTGTATGGGGGGAGGGCAATCAGCCCCAGCATTTT.